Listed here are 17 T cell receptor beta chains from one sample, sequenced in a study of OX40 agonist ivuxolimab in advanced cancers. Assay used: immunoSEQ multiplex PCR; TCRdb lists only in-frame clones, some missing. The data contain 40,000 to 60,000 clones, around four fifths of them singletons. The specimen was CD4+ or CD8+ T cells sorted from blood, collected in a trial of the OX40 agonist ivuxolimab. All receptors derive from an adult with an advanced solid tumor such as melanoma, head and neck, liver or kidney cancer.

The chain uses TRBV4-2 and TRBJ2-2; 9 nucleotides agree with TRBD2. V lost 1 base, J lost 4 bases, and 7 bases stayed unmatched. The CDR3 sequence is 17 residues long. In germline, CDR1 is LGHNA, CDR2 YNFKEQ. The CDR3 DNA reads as TGTGCCAGCAGCCAAGGGGGGCTAGCGGGACTCACCGGGGAGCTGTTTTTT. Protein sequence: CASSQGGLAGLTGELFF.

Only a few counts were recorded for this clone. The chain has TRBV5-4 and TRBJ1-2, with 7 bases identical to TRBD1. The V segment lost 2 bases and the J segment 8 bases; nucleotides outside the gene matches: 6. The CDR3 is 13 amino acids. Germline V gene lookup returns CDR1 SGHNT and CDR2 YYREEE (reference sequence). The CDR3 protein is CASSFTGAHGYTF. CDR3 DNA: TGTGCCAGCAGCTTTACAGGGGCTCACGGCTACACCTTC.

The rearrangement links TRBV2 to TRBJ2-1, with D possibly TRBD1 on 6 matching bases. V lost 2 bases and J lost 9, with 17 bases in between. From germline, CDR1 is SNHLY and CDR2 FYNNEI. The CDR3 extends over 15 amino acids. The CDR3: CASSERDKYAGEQFF. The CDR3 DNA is TGTGCCAGCAGTGAACGGGACAAGTATGCCGGTGAGCAGTTCTTC.

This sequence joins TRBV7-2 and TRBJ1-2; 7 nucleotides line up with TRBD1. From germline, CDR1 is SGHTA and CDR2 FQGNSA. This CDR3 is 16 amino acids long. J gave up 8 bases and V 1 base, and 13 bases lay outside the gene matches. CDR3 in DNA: TGTGCCAGCAGCTTAGGAATGGACAGGACCCTTGGGGGCTACACCTTC. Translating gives CASSLGMDRTLGGYTF.

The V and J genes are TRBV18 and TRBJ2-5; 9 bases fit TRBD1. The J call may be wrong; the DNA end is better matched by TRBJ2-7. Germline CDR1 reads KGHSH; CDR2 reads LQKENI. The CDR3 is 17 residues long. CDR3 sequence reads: CASSPLSPGTGYDEQYF. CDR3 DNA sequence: TGTGCCAGCTCACCACTCTCCCCCGGGACAGGGTATGACGAGCAGTACTTC.

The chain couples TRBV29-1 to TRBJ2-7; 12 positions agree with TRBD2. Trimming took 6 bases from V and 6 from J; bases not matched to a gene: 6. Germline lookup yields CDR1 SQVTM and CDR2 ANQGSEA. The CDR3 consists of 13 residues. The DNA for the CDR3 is TGCAGCGTACTTCTAGCGGGAGGGTTCGAGCAGTACTTC. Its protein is CSVLLAGGFEQYF.

The CDR3 is CASSQYHQGEQFF. The CDR3 DNA reads as TGCGCCAGCAGCCAATACCATCAGGGAGAGCAGTTCTTC. The chain couples TRBV4-3 to TRBJ2-1; D perhaps matches TRBD1 (5 bases). The V end lost 2 bases, the J end lost 10 bases, and 12 bases lay between the germline ends. Germline CDR1 and CDR2: LGHNA and YSLEER. This CDR3 contains 13 residues.

This CDR3 is CASSLLGQGISNEKLFF. The DNA of the CDR3 is TGTGCCAGCAGTTTATTAGGACAGGGCATCTCTAATGAAAAACTGTTTTTT. V is TRBV28 and J is TRBJ1-4; TRBD1 matches at 8 bases. The CDR3 loop spans 17 amino acids. Per the germline V gene, CDR1 is MDHEN and CDR2 is SYDVKM. V trimming: 1 base; J trimming: 3 bases; junction bases outside the gene matches: 7.

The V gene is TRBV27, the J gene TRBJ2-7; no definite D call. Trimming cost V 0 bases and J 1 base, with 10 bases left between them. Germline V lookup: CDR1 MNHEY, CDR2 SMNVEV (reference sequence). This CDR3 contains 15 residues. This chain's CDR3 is CASSLSLGGSYEQYF. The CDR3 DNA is TGTGCCAGCAGTTTATCTTTAGGCGGATCCTACGAGCAGTACTTC.

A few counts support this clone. The CDR3, as DNA: TGTGCCAGTAGTAGCCAGGTCAGGAACTATGGCTACACCTTC. It translates to CASSSQVRNYGYTF. The chain employs TRBV19 and TRBJ1-2; no firm D call. Trimming took off 4 bases at V and 2 bases at J, with 11 bases between the two ends. The CDR3 covers 14 residues. CDR1 is LNHDA, CDR2 SQIVND, per germline (reference sequence).

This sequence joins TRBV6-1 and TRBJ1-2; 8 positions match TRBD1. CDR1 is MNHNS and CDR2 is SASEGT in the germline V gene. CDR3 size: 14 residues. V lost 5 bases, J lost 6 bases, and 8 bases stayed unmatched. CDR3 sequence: CASSSTGGNNGYTF. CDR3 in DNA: TGTGCCAGCAGTTCCACAGGGGGGAATAATGGCTACACCTTC.

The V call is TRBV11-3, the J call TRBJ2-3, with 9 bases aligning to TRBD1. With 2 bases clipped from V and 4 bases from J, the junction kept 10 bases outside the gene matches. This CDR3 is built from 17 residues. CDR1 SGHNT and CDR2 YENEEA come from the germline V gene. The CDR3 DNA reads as TGTGCCAGCAGCTTAAGGCCGCCGGACAGGGGAGCAGATACGCAGTATTTT. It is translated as CASSLRPPDRGADTQYF. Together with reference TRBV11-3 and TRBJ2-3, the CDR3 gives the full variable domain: EAGVVQSPRYKIIEKKQPVAFWCNPISGHNTLYWYLQNLGQGPELLIRYENEEAVDDSQLPKDRFSAERLKGVDSTLKIQPAELGDSAVYLCASSLRPPDRGADTQYFGPGTRLTVL.

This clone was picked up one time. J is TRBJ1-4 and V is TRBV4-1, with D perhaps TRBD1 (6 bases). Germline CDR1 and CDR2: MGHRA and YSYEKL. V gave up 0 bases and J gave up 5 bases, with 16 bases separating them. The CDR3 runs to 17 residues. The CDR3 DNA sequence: TGCGCCAGCAGCCAAGAGGGGGGGCGGACTGGGAATGAAAAACTGTTTTTT. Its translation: CASSQEGGRTGNEKLFF.

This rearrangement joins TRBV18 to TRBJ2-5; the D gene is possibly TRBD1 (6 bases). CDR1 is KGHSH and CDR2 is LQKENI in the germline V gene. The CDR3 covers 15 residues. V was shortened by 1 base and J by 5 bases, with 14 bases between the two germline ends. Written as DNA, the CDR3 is TGTGCCAGCTCACCACGGGCTAGGGGGAGCGAGACCCAGTACTTC. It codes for CASSPRARGSETQYF.

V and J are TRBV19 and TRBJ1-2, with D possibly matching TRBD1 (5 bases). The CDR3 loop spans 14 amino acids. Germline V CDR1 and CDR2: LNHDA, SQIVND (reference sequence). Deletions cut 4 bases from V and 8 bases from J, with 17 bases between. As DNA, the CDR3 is TGTGCCAGTAGTACCAACGGGCGCAGGGACGGCTACACCTTC. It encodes CASSTNGRRDGYTF.

CDR3 bases: TGTGCCAGCAGTTACTCGATGCGGCAGGCTGGGGAGACCCAGTACTTC. Translating gives CASSYSMRQAGETQYF. The rearrangement uses TRBV6-6 and TRBJ2-5, with D hard to call. This CDR3 has 16 amino acids. V was cut by 0 bases and J by 5 bases, with 16 bases left in between. The germline V gene encodes CDR1 MNHNY and CDR2 SVGAGI (reference sequence).

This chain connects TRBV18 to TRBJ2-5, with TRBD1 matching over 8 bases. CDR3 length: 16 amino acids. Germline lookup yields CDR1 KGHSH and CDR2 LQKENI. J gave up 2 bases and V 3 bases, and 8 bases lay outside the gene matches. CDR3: CASSPTGALTQETQYF. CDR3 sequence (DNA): TGTGCCAGCTCACCGACAGGGGCCCTAACACAAGAGACCCAGTACTTC.